This T cell receptor (beta chain) was recorded in a study of cytomegalovirus exposure and HLA in healthy donors (dated by TCRdb to between 2016 and 2019). In terms of the full investigation: The 500 to 800 repertoires of the first cohort and the 120 validation repertoires were produced on the same platform, according to a later analysis. The study aimed to test whether signatures of past pathogen exposure could be identified by cataloging public T cell receptors. Along with the roughly 710-subject first cohort, a separate validation cohort of over 90 different subjects was used. To predict cytomegalovirus infection status, the study brought together high-throughput TCR immunosequencing, statistical association of individual TCRs with disease status, and machine learning.

The library relied on the immunoSEQ multiplex PCR assay. The study's processing was this. A statistical classification framework was built to diagnose cytomegalovirus status from the catalog of TCR beta chain sequences. The table was pulled from immuneACCESS by TCRdb, which kept in-frame rearrangements only. Such tables lose some clones; where checked, under half of the loss comes from unresolved V genes, and the rest has no known cause. Clone size and V and J calls were adopted from that table, with D and trimming inferred from the DNA. For this sample there are around 130,000 clones; about nine tenths appear just once. Of the sample, around 3.4% falls within the top ten clones. Separate from the approximately 670-subject first cohort, the validation cohort of roughly 130 subjects was the group to which the donors belonged. What the authors observed across the whole study: The authors suggested that the approach could potentially be extended to other disease states and immunological phenotypes. In the study, some 180 TCR beta chains were listed as associated with cytomegalovirus. Of the cluster scores, 85% to 95% were above 0 in a later analysis, which found that TCRs clustered in the first cohort also tended to co-occur in the 95 to 150 validation repertoires. The classifier was reported to diagnose cytomegalovirus status with high specificity and sensitivity in both the original cohort and the validation cohort. Most TCR sequences were observed very rarely across donors, whereas some public TCRs were present in many individuals. The validation cohort had no HLA typing available for a later analysis, so co-occurrence within that cohort was assessed over all 130 or so repertoires. Three of the identified cytomegalovirus-associated TCR beta chains were confirmed in vitro to be specific for cytomegalovirus antigens.

Note on this clone: Which antigen it targets is not known. The input lacks base qualities; no much larger clone sits a single base away.

What was sequenced was PBMCs. This receptor was taken from a man between 25 and 39 years old in good health and CMV-seronegative.

This receptor carries the CDR3 CASSQTGTSLGYTF. The DNA sequence reads TGTGCCAGTAGTCAGACAGGGACTTCCTTGGGCTACACCTTC. The chain is made from TRBV19 and TRBJ1-2; TRBD1 aligns with 7 central bases. The junction shows trimming of 5 bases on V and 8 bases on J, and the gene matches do not reach 11 bases of it. Inclusive of the bounding cysteine and phenylalanine, the CDR3 is 14 residues long. This entry keeps only the CDR3 DNA: 42 bases, framed from base 1. CDR1 and CDR2 are read off the germline V gene (reference sequence) as LNHDA and SQIVND.